This entry describes one T cell receptor beta chain. Its antigen is still unknown. This entry belongs to a study of ipilimumab plus nivolumab after autologous stem cell transplantation. Study-wide context: The myeloma group: high-risk transplant-naive, or relapse within 3 years after first autologous transplant. General study points: TCR repertoire, Treg phenotype and gut microbiota reportedly support more study of this approach.

Profiling relied on immunoSEQ multiplex PCR, and the TCRdb table lists in-frame clones only, not all of them. This repertoire shows about 12,000 clones, more than 60% found once; its top ten account for about 11%. Starting 14 to 28 days after autologous transplant, ipilimumab 1 mg/kg was given. Through week 26, nivolumab 3 mg/kg IV was given weeks 1, 4, 7, 10, then biweekly. This CDR3 has 13 amino acids. V lost 4 bases to trimming and J lost 4 bases, with 10 bases between them. Germline CDR1 reads MNHEY; CDR2 reads SVGAGI. The genes are TRBV6-5 and TRBJ1-2; a weak D match, TRBD1 (5 bases). This sequence was found in a male donor with multiple myeloma. The source was PBMCs, collected in a trial of ipilimumab plus nivolumab as post-transplant consolidation. CDR3 protein: CASSSGGSYGYTF. The CDR3 DNA is TGTGCCAGCAGTTCGGGGGGAAGCTATGGCTACACCTTC.